The next 15 T cell receptor beta chains were all read from a single sample in a study of cytomegalovirus exposure and HLA in healthy donors. Sequencing used immunoSEQ multiplex PCR; TCRdb keeps in-frame clones, though not all of them. The repertoire includes roughly 120,000 clones, around 85% of them detected once, and about 2.2% sits in the top ten. Sequencing was performed on PBMCs. The receptors originated from a woman aged 30 to 39 in good health and CMV-seronegative.

The J gene is TRBJ1-1, the V gene TRBV4-1; TRBD1 aligns across 11 bases. This CDR3 contains 15 residues. V lost 5 bases to trimming and J lost 6 bases; unmatched junction nucleotides: 8. Germline CDR1 is MGHRA and CDR2 is YSYEKL. The CDR3 DNA follows: TGCGCCAGCAGCAACACCGGACAGGGGGCGGCTGAAGCTTTCTTT. Translated, it gives CASSNTGQGAAEAFF.

The J gene is TRBJ1-4, the V gene TRBV30, with 12 bases aligning to TRBD1. Per germline, CDR1 GTSNPN and CDR2 SVGIG (reference sequence). V gave up 0 bases and J gave up 7 bases; unmatched junction bases: 3. The CDR3 consists of 15 residues. For the CDR3, the DNA is TGTGCCTGGAGTGTCCCGGGACAGGGGGCTGAAAAACTGTTTTTT. This codes for CAWSVPGQGAEKLFF.

CDR3 DNA sequence: TGTGCCAGCAAACAGGGATGGAATCAGCCCCAGCATTTT. Translation: CASKQGWNQPQHF. The chain has TRBV19 and TRBJ1-5; possibly TRBD1 for D (6 bases). This CDR3 region has 13 residues. The germline gives CDR1 LNHDA, CDR2 SQIVND (reference sequence). The germline V and J ends were trimmed by 9 bases and 4 bases, with 13 bases remaining between them.

This rearrangement joins TRBV4-3 to TRBJ1-5; D not certain. CDR1 LGHNA and CDR2 YSLEER come from the germline V gene. The V end was cut by 4 bases, the J end by 0 bases, with 7 bases between. CDR3 length: 14 residues. CDR3 DNA: TGCGCCAGCAGCCCCGACATTAGCAATCAGCCCCAGCATTTT. It encodes CASSPDISNQPQHF.

The chain is built from TRBV28 and TRBJ2-7; the D gene is possibly TRBD1 (5 bases). CDR1 and CDR2 from the germline V gene are MDHEN and SYDVKM. Trimming removed 10 bases at V and 0 bases at J, with 19 bases between. The length of the CDR3 is 15 residues. This CDR3 reads CATLHQDTRSYEQYF. CDR3 nucleotides: TGTGCCACCCTCCATCAGGACACACGCTCCTACGAGCAGTACTTC.

This clone came up a few times. This chain links TRBV7-2 with TRBJ1-1; TRBD1 agrees at 7 bases. J gave up 6 bases and V 5 bases, and 12 bases lay outside the gene matches. Looked up from germline, CDR1 is SGHTA and CDR2 is FQGNSA. The CDR3 runs to 15 residues. Here the CDR3 reads CASSPGGIEGAEAFF. The CDR3 nucleotides read TGTGCCAGCAGCCCAGGGGGAATTGAAGGCGCTGAAGCTTTCTTT.

The chain uses TRBV7-2 and TRBJ2-5; D possibly corresponds to TRBD1 (5 bases). The germline V and J ends were trimmed by 8 bases and 7 bases, with 14 bases remaining between them. The germline V gene has CDR1 SGHTA and CDR2 FQGNSA. The CDR3 spans 12 residues. The CDR3 region is CASSQTDSTQYF. The CDR3 nucleotides read TGTGCCAGCTCCCAGACAGATTCGACCCAGTACTTC.

The genes are TRBV4-3 and TRBJ2-7, with a possible D match to TRBD1 (5 bases). V lost 1 base to trimming and J lost 3 bases, with 10 bases between them. The CDR3 totals 14 residues. CDR1 LGHNA and CDR2 YSLEER come from the germline V gene. The CDR3 DNA is TGCGCCAGCAGCCAAGCGCAGGGATACTACGAGCAGTACTTC. Residues: CASSQAQGYYEQYF.

The rearrangement links TRBV5-4 to TRBJ1-2, with D uncertain. Trimming took 0 bases from V and 5 from J, leaving 14 bases between them. This CDR3 has 15 amino acids. The germline gives CDR1 SGHNT, CDR2 YYREEE (reference sequence). The CDR3 DNA is TGTGCCAGCAGCTTGGAACGGATGGGAGGGTATGGCTACACCTTC. Protein: CASSLERMGGYGYTF.

V usage is TRBV29-1 and J usage is TRBJ2-1; TRBD2 might be the D (5 bases). The V and J ends lost 4 bases and 0 bases respectively, with 13 bases between them. This CDR3 is 15 amino acids long. Germline lookup yields CDR1 SQVTM and CDR2 ANQGSEA. The CDR3 spells CSVGGLGHSYNEQFF. In DNA form, the CDR3 reads TGCAGCGTTGGAGGGTTAGGCCACTCCTACAATGAGCAGTTCTTC.

This chain links TRBV2 with TRBJ2-5, with TRBD1 matching over 9 bases. The CDR3 sequence is 16 residues long. Germline values: CDR1 SNHLY, CDR2 FYNNEI. The ends lost 6 bases at V and 1 base at J; junction bases unmatched: 9. The CDR3 sequence is CASRVPRDRAQETQYF. The CDR3 DNA reads TGTGCCAGCAGGGTCCCCCGGGACAGGGCCCAAGAGACCCAGTACTTC.

This chain joins TRBV2 and TRBJ1-2, with 9 bases lining up with TRBD1. This CDR3 has 15 residues. Trimming removed 9 bases from V and 4 bases from J; junction bases left unmatched: 12. Germline CDR1 and CDR2: SNHLY and FYNNEI. The CDR3 protein is CASSYRGLNPYGYTF. CDR3 sequence (DNA): TGTGCCAGTTCTTACAGGGGGCTAAATCCCTATGGCTACACCTTC.

The sample holds a few counts of this clone. This chain uses TRBV11-3 with TRBJ2-7; D may be TRBD2 (6 bases). The CDR3 has 13 residues. The V gene's germline CDR1 is SGHNT and CDR2 YENEEA. V lost 5 bases and J 6 bases, leaving 14 bases between the germline ends. CDR3 coding DNA: TGTGCCAGCAGCCCCGGGTGGGAGGCCGAGCAGTACTTC. Translated, it gives CASSPGWEAEQYF.

In nucleotides, the CDR3 is TGCGCCAGCAGCCAGGTACACAGGAGTCGTAGCGAGCAGTACTTC. This codes for CASSQVHRSRSEQYF. The chain uses TRBV4-1 and TRBJ2-7, with a possible D match to TRBD1 (5 bases). Germline V gene data show CDR1 as MGHRA and CDR2 as YSYEKL. The length of the CDR3 is 15 residues. Between the trimmed V and J ends, which lost 3 bases and 6 bases, there was a span of 18 bases.

The chain employs TRBV7-9 and TRBJ2-1, with D perhaps TRBD1 (5 bases). This CDR3 is built from 14 residues. Trimming left V 0 bases short and J 5 bases short, with 8 bases between. Germline lookup yields CDR1 SEHNR and CDR2 FQNEAQ (reference sequence). The CDR3 DNA is TGTGCCAGCAGCTTAGCCGCACAGGACAATGAGCAGTTCTTC. Protein: CASSLAAQDNEQFF.